The 16 T cell receptor beta chains in this list originate from one sample, sequenced in a study of T cells expressing NK-cell markers. TCRdb re-called the 5' RACE reads; one entry per CDR3 protein, DNA not given. Its listing shows hundreds of thousands of distinct CDR3 sequences. Sequencing input: blood T cells: a sorted CD56 or NKG2C T cell subset, CD4+ or CD8+ T cells, or bulk PBMC T cells (not recorded which). All receptors derive from a man aged 18-75 years in good health.

CDR3 amino acids: CASSEAGSYNEQFF. The V and J genes are TRBV2 and TRBJ2-1. The CDR3 is 14 residues long. The V gene's germline CDR1 is SNHLY and CDR2 FYNNEI.

This chain connects TRBV3-1 to TRBJ2-7; TCRdb designates TRBD2, a call that cannot be tested without DNA. The CDR3 is made up of 12 amino acids. The germline V gene encodes CDR1 LGHDT and CDR2 YNNKEL (reference sequence). The CDR3 protein is CASSRSGGQQYF.

This chain connects TRBV7-2 to TRBJ2-6; TCRdb's D call, TRBD1, is unchecked because there is no DNA. CDR1 SGHTA and CDR2 FQGNSA come from the germline V gene. The CDR3 has 16 residues. CDR3: CASRTGTISGANVLTF.

The gene calls are TRBV29-1 and TRBJ2-3. Germline V CDR1 and CDR2: SQVTM, ANQGSEA. The length of the CDR3 is 13 residues. CDR3 amino acids: CSVETANTDTQYF.

This chain links TRBV2 with TRBJ1-6; the TRBD1 assignment by TCRdb is unverifiable without DNA. The CDR3 spans 13 residues. Germline CDR1 SNHLY, CDR2 FYNNEI. This CDR3 is CASSGPPLSPLHF.

The chain uses TRBV7-9 and TRBJ1-3; with no DNA, the TCRdb D assignment of TRBD1 cannot be verified. Germline-derived CDR1 and CDR2 are SEHNR and FQNEAQ (reference sequence). The CDR3 extends over 16 amino acids. CDR3 in amino acids: CASSLTGTGTGNTIYF.

The gene calls are TRBV20-1 and TRBJ2-3; TCRdb picks TRBD1, but there is no DNA to check that call. CDR1 DFQATT and CDR2 SNEGSKA come from the germline V gene (reference sequence). The CDR3 is 15 amino acids. This CDR3 reads CSAEPGQGSTDTQYF.

The chain uses TRBV7-3 and TRBJ1-4. The CDR3 runs 15 residues. Germline V gives CDR1 SGHTA, CDR2 FQGTGA. CDR3 loop: CASSLSRVANEKLFF.

This rearrangement joins TRBV29-1 to TRBJ1-1; TCRdb returns TRBD1, unconfirmable since there is no DNA. This CDR3 spans 11 amino acids. Germline values: CDR1 SQVTM, CDR2 ANQGSEA. CDR3 region: CSVTGNTEAFF. Full variable domain (rest looked up from reference TRBV29-1 and TRBJ1-1): SAVISQKPSRDICQRGTSLTIQCQVDSQVTMMFWYRQQPGQSLTLIATANQGSEATYESGFVIDKFPISRPNLTFSTLTVSNMSPEDSSIYLCSVTGNTEAFFGQGTRLTVV.

The chain's CDR3 is CASSLPQGYEQYF. This rearrangement joins TRBV5-4 to TRBJ2-7. The CDR3 extends over 13 amino acids. Germline CDR1 is SGHNT and CDR2 is YYREEE (reference sequence).

The rearrangement uses TRBV5-1 and TRBJ1-1; checking the TCRdb D call of TRBD1 is not possible without DNA. The V gene's germline CDR1 is SGHRS and CDR2 YFSETQ. The CDR3 runs 18 residues. The CDR3 region is CASSRNLGTGASGTEAFF.

V and J are TRBV12-3 or TRBV12-4 and TRBJ1-1. CDR3 size: 15 residues. This chain's CDR3 is CASSLAFGGNTEAFF.

The genes are TRBV7-2 and TRBJ2-2. The CDR3 has 15 residues. Germline CDR1 is SGHTA and CDR2 is FQGNSA. The CDR3 sequence: CASSSPRPNTGELFF.

The genes are TRBV11-2 and TRBJ2-5; TCRdb's D gene call, TRBD2, goes unchecked for lack of DNA. CDR3 length: 16 amino acids. The V gene's germline CDR1 is SGHAT and CDR2 FQNNGV. CDR3 loop: CASSLERGGRQETQYF.

The chain uses TRBV20-1 and TRBJ1-5. The CDR3 extends over 16 amino acids. CDR1 is DFQATT, CDR2 SNEGSKA, per germline (reference sequence). CDR3 sequence reads: CSARDAGIGHNQPQHF.

The CDR3 region is CASSVGQGRGQETQYF. The V call is TRBV9, the J call TRBJ2-5; there is no DNA to check the TCRdb D call of TRBD2. Germline V gene lookup returns CDR1 SGDLS and CDR2 YYNGEE. The CDR3 sequence is 16 residues long.